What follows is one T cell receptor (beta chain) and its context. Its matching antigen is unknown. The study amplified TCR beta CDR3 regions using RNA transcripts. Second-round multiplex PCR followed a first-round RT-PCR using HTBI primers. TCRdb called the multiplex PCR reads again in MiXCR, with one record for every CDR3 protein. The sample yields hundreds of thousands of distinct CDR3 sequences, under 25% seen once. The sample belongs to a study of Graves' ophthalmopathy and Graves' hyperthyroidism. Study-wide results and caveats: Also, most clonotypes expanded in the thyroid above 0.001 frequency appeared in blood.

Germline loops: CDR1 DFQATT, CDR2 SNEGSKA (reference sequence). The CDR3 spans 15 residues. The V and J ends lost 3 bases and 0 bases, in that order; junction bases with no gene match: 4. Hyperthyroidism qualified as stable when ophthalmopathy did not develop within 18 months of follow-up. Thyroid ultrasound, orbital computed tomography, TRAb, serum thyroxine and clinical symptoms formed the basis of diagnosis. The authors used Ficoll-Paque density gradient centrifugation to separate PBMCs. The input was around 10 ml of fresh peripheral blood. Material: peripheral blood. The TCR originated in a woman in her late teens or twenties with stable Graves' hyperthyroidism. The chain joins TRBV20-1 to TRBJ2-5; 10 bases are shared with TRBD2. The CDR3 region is CSASGLAVYQETQYF. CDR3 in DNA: TGCAGTGCTAGTGGACTAGCGGTCTACCAAGAGACCCAGTACTTC.